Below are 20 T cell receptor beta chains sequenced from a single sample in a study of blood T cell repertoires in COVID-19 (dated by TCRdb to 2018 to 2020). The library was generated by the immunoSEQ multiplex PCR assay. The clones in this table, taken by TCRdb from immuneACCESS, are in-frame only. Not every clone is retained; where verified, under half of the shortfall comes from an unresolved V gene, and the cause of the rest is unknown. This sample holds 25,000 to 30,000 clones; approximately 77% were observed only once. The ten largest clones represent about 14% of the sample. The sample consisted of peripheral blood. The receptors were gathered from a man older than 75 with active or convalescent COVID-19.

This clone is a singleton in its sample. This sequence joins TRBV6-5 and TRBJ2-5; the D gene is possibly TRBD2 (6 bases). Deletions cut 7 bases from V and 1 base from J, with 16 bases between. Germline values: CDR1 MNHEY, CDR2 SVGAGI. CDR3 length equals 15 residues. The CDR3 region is CASTNLPTSQETQYF. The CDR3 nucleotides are TGTGCCAGCACCAACCTGCCGACTAGCCAAGAGACCCAGTACTTC.

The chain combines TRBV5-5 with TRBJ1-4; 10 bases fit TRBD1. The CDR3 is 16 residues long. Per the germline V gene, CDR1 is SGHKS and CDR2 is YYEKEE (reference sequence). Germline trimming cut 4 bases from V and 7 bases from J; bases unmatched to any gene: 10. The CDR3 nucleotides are TGTGCCAGCAGCCGACCAGACAGGGGGCTTGGTGAAAAACTGTTTTTT. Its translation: CASSRPDRGLGEKLFF. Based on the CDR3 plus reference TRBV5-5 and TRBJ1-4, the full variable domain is DAGVTQSPTHLIKTRGQQVTLRCSPISGHKSVSWYQQVLGQGPQFIFQYYEKEERGRGNFPDRFSARQFPNYSSELNVNALLLGDSALYLCASSRPDRGLGEKLFFGSGTQLSVL.

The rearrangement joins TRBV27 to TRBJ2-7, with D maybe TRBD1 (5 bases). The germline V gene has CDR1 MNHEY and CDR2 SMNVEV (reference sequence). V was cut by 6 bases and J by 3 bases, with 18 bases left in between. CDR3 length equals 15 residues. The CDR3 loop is CASRRTLGHSYEQYF. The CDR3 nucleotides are TGTGCCAGCAGACGGACACTCGGACACAGCTACGAGCAGTACTTC.

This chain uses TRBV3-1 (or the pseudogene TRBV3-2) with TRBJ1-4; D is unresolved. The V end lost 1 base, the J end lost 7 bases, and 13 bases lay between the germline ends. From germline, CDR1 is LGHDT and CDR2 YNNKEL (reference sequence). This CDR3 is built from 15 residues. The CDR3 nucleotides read TGTGCCAGCAGCCAAGGGGGAGGTCTGAGTGAAAAACTGTTTTTT. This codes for CASSQGGGLSEKLFF.

DNA for the CDR3: TGTGCCAGCAGCGGGCAATACAGGGTCGGGAACACTGAAGCTTTCTTT. It translates to CASSGQYRVGNTEAFF. The chain couples TRBV7-6 to TRBJ1-1; D perhaps matches TRBD1 (6 bases). The V end lost 5 bases, the J end lost 1 base, and 17 bases lay between the germline ends. Per germline, CDR1 SGHVS and CDR2 FNYEAQ. The CDR3 totals 16 residues.

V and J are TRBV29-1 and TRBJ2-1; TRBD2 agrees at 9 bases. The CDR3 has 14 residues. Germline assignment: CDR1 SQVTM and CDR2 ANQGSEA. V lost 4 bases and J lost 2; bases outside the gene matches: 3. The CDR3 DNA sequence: TGCAGCGTTGTAAAGCGGGGGGCCTACAATGAGCAGTTCTTC. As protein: CSVVKRGAYNEQFF.

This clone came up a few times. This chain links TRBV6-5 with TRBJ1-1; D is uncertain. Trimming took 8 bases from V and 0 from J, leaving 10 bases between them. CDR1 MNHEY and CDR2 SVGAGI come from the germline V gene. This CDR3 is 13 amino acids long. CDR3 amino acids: CASGDNMNTEAFF. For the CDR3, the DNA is TGTGCCAGCGGCGACAACATGAACACTGAAGCTTTCTTT.

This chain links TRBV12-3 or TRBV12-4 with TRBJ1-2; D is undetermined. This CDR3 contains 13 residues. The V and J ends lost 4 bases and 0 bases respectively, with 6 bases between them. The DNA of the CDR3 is TGTGCCAGCAGTTCAGGTGCTAACTATGGCTACACCTTC. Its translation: CASSSGANYGYTF.

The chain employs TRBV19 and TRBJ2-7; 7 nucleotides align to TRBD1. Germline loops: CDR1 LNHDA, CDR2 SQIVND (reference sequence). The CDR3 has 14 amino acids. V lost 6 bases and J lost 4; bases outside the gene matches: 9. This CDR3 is CASSGQDWRYEQYF. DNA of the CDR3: TGTGCCAGTAGCGGACAGGATTGGAGGTACGAGCAGTACTTC.

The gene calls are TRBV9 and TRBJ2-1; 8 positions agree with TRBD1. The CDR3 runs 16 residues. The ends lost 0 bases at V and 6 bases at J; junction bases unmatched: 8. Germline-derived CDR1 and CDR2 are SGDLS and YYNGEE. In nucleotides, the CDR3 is TGTGCCAGCAGCGTAGCCCCAGGGGGCGTTCGCAATGAGCAGTTCTTC. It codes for CASSVAPGGVRNEQFF. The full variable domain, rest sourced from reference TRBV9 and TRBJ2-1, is DSGVTQTPKHLITATGQRVTLRCSPRSGDLSVYWYQQSLDQGLQFLIQYYNGEERAKGNILERFSAQQFPDLHSELNLSSLELGDSALYFCASSVAPGGVRNEQFFGPGTRLTVL.

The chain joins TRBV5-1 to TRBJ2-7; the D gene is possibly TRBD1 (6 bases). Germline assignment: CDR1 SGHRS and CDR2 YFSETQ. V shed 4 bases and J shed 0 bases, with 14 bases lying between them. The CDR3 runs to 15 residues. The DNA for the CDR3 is TGCGCCAGCAGCCCACAGGGTTTTGGCTCCTACGAGCAGTACTTC. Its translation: CASSPQGFGSYEQYF.

The CDR3 here is CASSSVKTNTGELFF. The DNA for the CDR3 is TGTGCCAGCTCAAGCGTGAAAACGAACACCGGGGAGCTGTTTTTT. V usage is TRBV18 and J usage is TRBJ2-2, with D hard to call. With 5 bases removed from V and 0 bases from J, the gap between germline ends came to 10 bases. From germline, CDR1 is KGHSH and CDR2 LQKENI. CDR3 length: 15 residues.

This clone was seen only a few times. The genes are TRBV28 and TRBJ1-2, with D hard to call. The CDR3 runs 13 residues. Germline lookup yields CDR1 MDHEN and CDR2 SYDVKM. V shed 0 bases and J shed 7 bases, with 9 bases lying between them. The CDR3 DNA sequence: TGTGCCAGCAGTTTATGGATATCCAGTGGCTACACCTTC. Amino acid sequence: CASSLWISSGYTF.

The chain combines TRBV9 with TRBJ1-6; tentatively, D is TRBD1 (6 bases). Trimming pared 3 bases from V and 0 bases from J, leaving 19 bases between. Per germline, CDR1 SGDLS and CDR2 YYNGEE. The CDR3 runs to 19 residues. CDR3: CASSGRQVLGSSYNSPLHF. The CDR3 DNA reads TGTGCCAGCAGCGGGCGACAGGTTCTAGGTAGCTCCTATAATTCACCCCTCCACTTT.

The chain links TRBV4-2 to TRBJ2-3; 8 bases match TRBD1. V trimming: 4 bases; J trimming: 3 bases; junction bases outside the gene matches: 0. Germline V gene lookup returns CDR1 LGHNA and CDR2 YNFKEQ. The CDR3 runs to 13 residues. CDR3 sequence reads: CASSRTGTDTQYF. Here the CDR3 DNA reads TGTGCCAGCAGCCGGACAGGGACAGATACGCAGTATTTT.

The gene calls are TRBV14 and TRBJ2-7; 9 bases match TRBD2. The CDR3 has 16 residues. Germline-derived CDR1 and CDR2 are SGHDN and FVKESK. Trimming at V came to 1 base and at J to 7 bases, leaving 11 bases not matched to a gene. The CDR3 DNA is TGTGCCAGCAGCCAAGTACACCGCGGGAGGGCCCAAGAGCAGTACTTC. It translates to CASSQVHRGRAQEQYF.

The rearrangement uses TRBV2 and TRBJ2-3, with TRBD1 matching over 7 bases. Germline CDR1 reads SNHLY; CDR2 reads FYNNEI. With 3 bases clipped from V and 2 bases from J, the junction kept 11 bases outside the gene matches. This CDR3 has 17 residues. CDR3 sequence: CASSESGTDSFTDTQYF. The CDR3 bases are TGTGCCAGCAGTGAGTCTGGGACAGATAGTTTCACAGATACGCAGTATTTT.

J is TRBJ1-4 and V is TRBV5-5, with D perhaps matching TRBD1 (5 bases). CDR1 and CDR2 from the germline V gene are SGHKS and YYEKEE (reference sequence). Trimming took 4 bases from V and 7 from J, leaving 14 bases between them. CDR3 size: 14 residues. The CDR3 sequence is CASSRQGIGEKLFF. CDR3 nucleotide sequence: TGTGCCAGCAGCCGCCAGGGTATCGGTGAAAAACTGTTTTTT. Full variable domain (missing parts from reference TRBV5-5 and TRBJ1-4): DAGVTQSPTHLIKTRGQQVTLRCSPISGHKSVSWYQQVLGQGPQFIFQYYEKEERGRGNFPDRFSARQFPNYSSELNVNALLLGDSALYLCASSRQGIGEKLFFGSGTQLSVL.

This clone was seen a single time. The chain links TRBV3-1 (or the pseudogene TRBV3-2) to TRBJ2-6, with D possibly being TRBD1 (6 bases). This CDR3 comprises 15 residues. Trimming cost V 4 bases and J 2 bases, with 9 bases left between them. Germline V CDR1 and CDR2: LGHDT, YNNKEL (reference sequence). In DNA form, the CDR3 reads TGTGCCAGCAGCCGCACAGGGACTGGGGCCAACGTCCTGACTTTC. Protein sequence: CASSRTGTGANVLTF.

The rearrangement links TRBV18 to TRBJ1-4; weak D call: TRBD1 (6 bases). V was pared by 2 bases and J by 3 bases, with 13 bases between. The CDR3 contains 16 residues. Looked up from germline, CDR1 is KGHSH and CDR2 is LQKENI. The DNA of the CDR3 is TGTGCCAGCTCACCATCGAGGGAGGGGGCTAATGAAAAACTGTTTTTT. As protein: CASSPSREGANEKLFF.